This is a list of T cell receptor beta chains from one sample in a study of OX40 agonist ivuxolimab in advanced cancers. Profiled with immunoSEQ multiplex PCR; TCRdb holds only in-frame clones, not every one. This sample carries 70,000 to 85,000 clones, 80% to 90% of them seen once, and the ten largest clones take 1.5% to 2%. The material sequenced was CD4+ or CD8+ T cells sorted from blood, taken in a trial of the OX40 agonist ivuxolimab. The receptor source for this set is an adult with an advanced solid tumor such as melanoma, head and neck, liver or kidney cancer. Each CDR3 is given with its conserved first and last residue. A D gene is named only where the DNA matches it firmly. For some rows the clone size is stated as once, few or many, or as a class when expanded; others skip it.

DNA: TGTGCCATCAGTGAGCCGACTCGTGGGGGCACTGAAGCTTTCTTT
CDR3: CAISEPTRGGTEAFF
length: 15
J: TRBJ1-1
V: TRBV10-3
D: -
size: -

DNA: TGTGCCAGCACCGGACAGGGGTACTCACCCCTCCACTTT
CDR3: CASTGQGYSPLHF
length: 13
J: TRBJ1-6
V: TRBV7-2
D: TRBD1
size: -

DNA: TGCGCCAGCAGCTTCGACAGGGCATATAATTCACCCCTCCACTTT
CDR3: CASSFDRAYNSPLHF
length: 15
J: TRBJ1-6
V: TRBV5-1
D: TRBD1
size: once

DNA: TGTGCCAGCAGCTTGTCAGTACAGCCTAATGAAAAACTGTTTTTT
CDR3: CASSLSVQPNEKLFF
length: 15
J: TRBJ1-4
V: TRBV5-5
D: -
size: -

DNA: TGTGCCAGTCAGGGGAGGATGAACACTGAAGCTTTCTTT
CDR3: CASQGRMNTEAFF
length: 13
J: TRBJ1-1
V: TRBV6-5
D: -
size: -

DNA: TGTGCCAGCGGAGGCCCGGGGAGGAATTCACCCCTCCACTTT
CDR3: CASGGPGRNSPLHF
length: 14
J: TRBJ1-6
V: TRBV28
D: -
size: -

DNA: TGTGCCAGCAGCTTAGAGGGGACAGGGTCGTACGAGCAGTACTTC
CDR3: CASSLEGTGSYEQYF
length: 15
J: TRBJ2-7
V: TRBV11-2
D: TRBD1
size: -

DNA: TGTGCCAGCAGCTCCCGGATTAGCAATCAGCCCCAGCATTTT
CDR3: CASSSRISNQPQHF
length: 14
J: TRBJ1-5
V: TRBV5-6
D: -
size: -

DNA: TGTGCCAGCAGCCCTATTAGGGGTAACCCTGGCTACACCTTC
CDR3: CASSPIRGNPGYTF
length: 14
J: TRBJ1-2
V: TRBV9
D: -
size: -

DNA: TGCAGCTTCCGGGACAGGAGGGCAAGCGAGCAGTACTTC
CDR3: CSFRDRRASEQYF
length: 13
J: TRBJ2-7
V: TRBV29-1
D: TRBD1
size: -

DNA: TGTGCCAGCAGCTTAAGACGCTACGAGCAGTACTTC
CDR3: CASSLRRYEQYF
length: 12
J: TRBJ2-7
V: TRBV7-9
D: -
size: -

DNA: TGTGCCAGTAGTATGTTCGGGGGGTCCGGGGAGCTGTTTTTT
CDR3: CASSMFGGSGELFF
length: 14
J: TRBJ2-2
V: TRBV19
D: TRBD2
size: -

DNA: TGTGCCAGCAGTTTGTCGGCCGGGCCCGGGGGCTACACCTTC
CDR3: CASSLSAGPGGYTF
length: 14
J: TRBJ1-2
V: TRBV27
D: -
size: -

DNA: TGTGCCAGCAGTTCCCGCAAGGGGGAGATCTTC
CDR3: CASSSRKGEIF
length: 11
J: TRBJ1-2
V: TRBV6-5
D: -
size: -

DNA: TGTGCCGGCCGGGACAGGGGGCTGGATGAGCAGTTCTTC
CDR3: CAGRDRGLDEQFF
length: 13
J: TRBJ2-1
V: TRBV28
D: TRBD1
size: -

DNA: TGCGCCAGCAGCCTTCAACAGGGGGTTAACTATGGCTACACCTTC
CDR3: CASSLQQGVNYGYTF
length: 15
J: TRBJ1-2
V: TRBV5-1
D: TRBD1
size: -

DNA: TGCGCCAGCAGCCGAAGCCTACAGGGGTCAACCTACGAGCAGTACTTC
CDR3: CASSRSLQGSTYEQYF
length: 16
J: TRBJ2-7
V: TRBV4-3
D: TRBD1
size: -

DNA: TGTGCCAGCAGCTCGAGTCAAGAGACCCAGTACTTC
CDR3: CASSSSQETQYF
length: 12
J: TRBJ2-5
V: TRBV7-9
D: -
size: -

DNA: TGTGCCAGTAGTATGAGCACTAGCGGGAGTTCCAAAAACATTCAGTACTTC
CDR3: CASSMSTSGSSKNIQYF
length: 17
J: TRBJ2-4
V: TRBV19
D: TRBD2
size: -

DNA: TGTGCCAGCAGCTTGACCGGGACTAGCCTTTACAATGAGCAGTTCTTC
CDR3: CASSLTGTSLYNEQFF
length: 16
J: TRBJ2-1
V: TRBV5-6
D: TRBD2
size: few